This T cell receptor (beta chain) comes out of a study of blood T cell repertoires in COVID-19. Assay used: immunoSEQ multiplex PCR; TCRdb lists only in-frame clones, some missing. The table shows a few hundred thousand clones, with roughly nine tenths occurring only once. Germline lookup yields CDR1 SGDLS and CDR2 YYNGEE. The CDR3 covers 17 residues. V was pared by 2 bases and J by 4 bases, with 12 bases of the junction left unmatched. Sequencing was performed on peripheral blood. This chain links TRBV9 with TRBJ2-5; 9 bases line up with TRBD2. The source of this sequence is a middle-aged woman who had recovered from COVID-19. CDR3 in DNA: TGTGCCAGCAGCGTTGATTTTGCGGGAGGGCCAGGAGAGACCCAGTACTTC. This codes for CASSVDFAGGPGETQYF.